This paragraph reports one T cell receptor (beta chain). Its antigen is currently unknown. These data come from a study of cytomegalovirus exposure and HLA in healthy donors. Study results and limitations: A later analysis showed that HLA-associated TCR beta chains had undergone more clonal expansion than equally common others. According to a later analysis, most TCR beta chains associated with CMV appeared HLA-restricted.

The donors, nominally healthy at sampling, likely had unrecorded immune exposures. Germline trimming cut 5 bases from V and 7 bases from J; bases unmatched to any gene: 6. This CDR3 is 14 amino acids long. Germline V CDR1 and CDR2: SGHRS, YFSETQ. With 60 Vbeta and 13 Jbeta primers, the PCR was carried out. Sequenced by immunoSEQ multiplex PCR; TCRdb stores in-frame clones only, minus some. The table has about 180,000 clones, around 80% seen once. The TCR was taken from a man aged 18 to 35 in good health and CMV-seronegative. This chain links TRBV5-1 with TRBJ2-1; 10 bases match TRBD2. The material sequenced was PBMCs. CDR3 in amino acids: CASSGTSVFNEQFF. CDR3 nucleotides: TGCGCCAGCAGTGGGACTAGCGTTTTTAATGAGCAGTTCTTC.